The 2 T cell receptor beta chains below come from one sample, sequenced in a study of blood T cell repertoires in COVID-19. TCRdb's copy holds only in-frame clones and misses some; the assay was immunoSEQ multiplex PCR. The table shows some 220,000 clones, with under 90% occurring only once. Sample: peripheral blood. The receptors derive from a woman aged 55-69 years who had recovered from COVID-19.

The chain joins TRBV5-1 to TRBJ2-1; 13 bases map to TRBD2. Trimming took 6 bases from V and 7 from J; bases not matched to a gene: 7. The CDR3 contains 15 residues. Germline V lookup: CDR1 SGHRS, CDR2 YFSETQ. CDR3 sequence reads: CASKRLAGGINEQFF. The CDR3 DNA is TGCGCCAGCAAACGACTAGCGGGGGGAATTAATGAGCAGTTCTTC.

This rearrangement joins TRBV12-5 to TRBJ1-4; weak D call: TRBD1 (6 bases). Trimming left V 3 bases short and J 0 bases short, with 11 bases between. The CDR3 is 16 residues long. CDR1 and CDR2 from the germline V gene are LGHNT and FRNRAP. The CDR3 nucleotides read TGTGCTAGTGGTTTTCAGGGGCCAACAACTAATGAAAAACTGTTTTTT. Its translation: CASGFQGPTTNEKLFF. Variable domain in full (rest from reference TRBV12-5 and TRBJ1-4): DARVTQTPRHKVTEMGQEVTMRCQPILGHNTVFWYRQTMMQGLELLAYFRNRAPLDDSGMPKDRFSAEMPDATLATLKIQPSEPRDSAVYFCASGFQGPTTNEKLFFGSGTQLSVL.